The 22 T cell receptor beta chains below all came from one sample that was sequenced in a study of T cells in Graves' hyperthyroidism and ophthalmopathy. Amplification of TCR beta CDR3 regions used RNA as the template. The HTBI set primed first-round TCR CDR3 RT-PCR. TCRdb re-derived calls from the multiplex PCR reads in MiXCR, one entry per CDR3 protein. In the table there are around 350,000 distinct CDR3 sequences, about a fifth of which are singletons. Sequencing was done on a sample of blood. The receptors derive from a young woman with Graves' hyperthyroidism.

This clonotype has at least ten counts. One junction end disagrees with the germline gene, perhaps due to a read error. The chain recombines TRBV6-1 with TRBJ2-7; 11 bases line up with TRBD2. Germline CDR1 is MNHNS and CDR2 is SASEGT. This CDR3 is 18 amino acids long. In DNA, the CDR3 is TGTGCCAGCAGGGAAGGACTAGCGGGCCTTGCATTGGACAACGAGCAGTACTTC. This sequence encodes CASREGLAGLALDNEQYF.

The gene calls are TRBV18 and TRBJ1-1; D is possibly TRBD1 (6 bases). V lost 3 bases to trimming and J lost 0 bases, with 11 bases between them. The CDR3 contains 15 residues. Germline lookup yields CDR1 KGHSH and CDR2 LQKENI. CDR3 sequence: CASSPEGEVNTEAFF. DNA of the CDR3: TGTGCCAGCTCACCCGAGGGGGAGGTGAACACTGAAGCTTTCTTT.

Remarks on this clonotype: The junction differs from germline at one of its ends, possibly a read error. The V and J genes are TRBV12-3 or TRBV12-4 and TRBJ1-5, with 7 positions matching TRBD1. This CDR3 region has 16 residues. CDR3 in amino acids: CASSSRGENSNRPQHF. DNA for the CDR3: TGTGCCAGCAGTTCCAGGGGGGAAAATAGCAATCGGCCCCAGCATTTT.

The chain joins TRBV7-1 to TRBJ2-2; TRBD1 matches 9 bases. TRBV7-1 is labeled an ORF, and its function is uncertain. The ends lost 0 bases at V and 5 bases at J; junction bases unmatched: 13. This CDR3 spans 19 amino acids. Here the CDR3 reads CASSSAGGVDRGTTGELFF. CDR3 DNA sequence: TGTGCCAGCAGCTCAGCGGGAGGTGTCGACAGGGGGACTACCGGGGAGCTGTTTTTT.

This clonotype was detected ten times or more. The chain has TRBV18 and TRBJ1-1; D ambiguous. The ends were cut back, 4 bases at V and 1 base at J, with 7 bases in the middle. CDR1 is KGHSH and CDR2 is LQKENI in the germline V gene. The CDR3 runs to 13 residues. CDR3 sequence (DNA): TGTGCCAGCTCACGTACCTCGAACACTGAAGCTTTCTTT. It yields the protein CASSRTSNTEAFF. Complete variable domain (other parts from reference TRBV18 and TRBJ1-1): NAGVMQNPRHLVRRRGQEARLRCSPMKGHSHVYWYRQLPEEGLKFMVYLQKENIIDESGMPKERFSAEFPKEGPSILRIQQVVRGDSAAYFCASSRTSNTEAFFGQGTRLTVV.

This clonotype was recorded many times. The CDR3 region has the DNA TGCGCCAGCAGCTTGGGTGGGGTCTGGAGGACTGAAGCTTTCTTT. Protein: CASSLGGVWRTEAFF. J is TRBJ1-1 and V is TRBV5-1, with D hard to call. This CDR3 contains 15 residues. The germline V gene encodes CDR1 SGHRS and CDR2 YFSETQ. The V end lost 0 bases, the J end lost 5 bases, and 14 bases lay between the germline ends.

In its sample, this clonotype was seen many times. The CDR3 nucleotides read TGCGCCAGCAGCCAACTTTTAGGCGGGGCCCGGGAGACCCAGTACTTC. This encodes CASSQLLGGARETQYF. The chain has TRBV4-1 and TRBJ2-5, with D perhaps TRBD2 (6 bases). V was shortened by 2 bases and J by 5 bases, with 18 bases between the two germline ends. Germline-derived CDR1 and CDR2 are MGHRA and YSYEKL. The CDR3 has 16 residues.

This clonotype was recorded many times. The chain couples TRBV6-5 to TRBJ1-5; D is ambiguous. This CDR3 has 12 amino acids. Germline V lookup: CDR1 MNHEY, CDR2 SVGAGI. With 8 bases removed from V and 7 bases from J, the gap between germline ends came to 12 bases. CDR3 in DNA: TGTGCCAGCTGCTTCCCGGGGCAGCCCCAGCATTTT. Its translation: CASCFPGQPQHF.

This clonotype was seen ten or more times. The CDR3 coding sequence is TGTGCCAGCAGGGAGGAGACCGGGGAGCTGTTTTTT. Protein sequence: CASREETGELFF. The rearrangement joins TRBV6-1 to TRBJ2-2; the D gene is possibly TRBD2 (5 bases). This CDR3 contains 12 residues. Trimming left V 6 bases short and J 5 bases short, with 7 bases between. From germline, CDR1 is MNHNS and CDR2 SASEGT.

Comment on this clonotype: Germline and junction disagree at one end, which may indicate a read error. The genes are TRBV4-1 and TRBJ2-7; 9 bases line up with TRBD1. Germline CDR1 is MGHRA and CDR2 is YSYEKL. The CDR3 is 14 residues long. The CDR3 loop reads CASSVVVSGTGIIF. For the CDR3, the DNA is TGCGCCAGCAGCGTAGTGGTTTCCGGGACAGGGATCATCTTC.

The table lists this clonotype with many counts. This CDR3 reads CASRLRQETQYF. CDR3 DNA sequence: TGTGCCAGCAGGTTGAGACAAGAGACCCAGTACTTC. The rearrangement uses TRBV12-3 or TRBV12-4 and TRBJ2-5; D gene uncertain. Trimming cost V 6 bases and J 2 bases, with 7 bases left between them. This CDR3 is 12 amino acids long.

At least ten counts were recorded for this clonotype. A junction boundary mismatches the germline segment, possibly from a read error. CDR3 region: CVSSYDRGNTEAFF. CDR3 DNA: TGTGTCAGCAGTTACGACAGGGGCAACACTGAAGCTTTCTTT. This chain uses TRBV6-5 with TRBJ1-1; 8 bases fit TRBD1. The length of the CDR3 is 14 residues. Per germline, CDR1 MNHEY and CDR2 SVGAGI.

The sample holds many counts of this clonotype. The chain joins TRBV12-3 or TRBV12-4 to TRBJ1-2, with a weak D call TRBD1 (5 bases). V lost 4 bases and J lost 6, with 12 bases in between. The CDR3 is made up of 13 amino acids. The CDR3: CASSYPGNDGYTF. The CDR3 nucleotides read TGTGCCAGCAGTTACCCAGGGAACGATGGCTACACCTTC.

This clonotype was seen many times. This chain links TRBV5-1 with TRBJ2-2, with D tentatively TRBD1 or TRBD2 (6 bases each). Germline CDR1 reads SGHRS; CDR2 reads YFSETQ. The CDR3 sequence is 15 residues long. V lost 4 bases to trimming and J lost 1 base, with 11 bases between them. Here the CDR3 DNA reads TGCGCCAGCAGCGCCGGAGGGGGGAACACCGGGGAGCTGTTTTTT. It encodes CASSAGGGNTGELFF.

A remark on this clonotype: This clone may be a read error of a much larger clone one base away. This rearrangement joins TRBV13 to TRBJ2-4, with 8 bases that match TRBD2. This CDR3 comprises 16 residues. CDR1 PRHDT and CDR2 FYEKMQ come from the germline V gene (reference sequence). DNA for the CDR3: TGTGCCAGCAGCCCCCTCTGGCGGGGGGCCAAAAACGTTCAGTACTTC. It is translated as CASSPLWRGAKNVQYF.

This clonotype was observed many times. The chain uses TRBV7-8 and TRBJ2-2; D call uncertain. The V gene lost 5 bases and the J gene lost 4 bases, with 8 bases spanning the gap. The CDR3 totals 13 residues. Germline assignment: CDR1 SGHVS and CDR2 FQNEAQ. CDR3: CASSVDRTGELFF. Written as DNA, the CDR3 is TGTGCCAGCAGCGTGGACCGCACCGGGGAGCTGTTTTTT.

The V and J genes are TRBV20-1 and TRBJ1-1; D may be TRBD1 (5 bases). The V and J ends lost 0 bases and 0 bases respectively, with 11 bases between them. This CDR3 is 15 amino acids long. From germline, CDR1 is DFQATT and CDR2 SNEGSKA (reference sequence). The CDR3 reads CSARDRGGMNTEAFF. The CDR3, as DNA: TGCAGTGCTAGAGATCGGGGGGGGATGAACACTGAAGCTTTCTTT.

This clonotype came up many times. V usage is TRBV18 and J usage is TRBJ1-1, with D tentatively TRBD1 (5 bases). This CDR3 comprises 15 residues. Germline V gene lookup returns CDR1 KGHSH and CDR2 LQKENI. Trimming took off 3 bases at V and 4 bases at J, with 15 bases between the two ends. CDR3: CASSPLQGEGTEAFF. CDR3 bases: TGTGCCAGCTCACCTCTTCAAGGGGAGGGCACTGAAGCTTTCTTT.

This clonotype appeared a few times. The chain uses TRBV5-1 and TRBJ1-1; 9 bases are shared with TRBD1. V shed 2 bases and J 6 bases; nucleotides not matched to a gene: 8. This CDR3 has 15 amino acids. CDR1 and CDR2 (germline): SGHRS, YFSETQ. The CDR3 DNA sequence: TGCGCCAGCAGCTTCGCCGGGACAGGGCGGTCTGAAGCTTTCTTT. Translating it yields CASSFAGTGRSEAFF.

The table lists this clonotype with a few counts. DNA for the CDR3: TGCGCCAGCAGCCGGAAAGGGGGCAGCGGCACTGAAGCTTTCTTT. The encoded protein is CASSRKGGSGTEAFF. The rearrangement uses TRBV4-1 and TRBJ1-1; 7 bases are shared with TRBD1. V lost 4 bases, J lost 4 bases, and 9 bases stayed unmatched. Germline values: CDR1 MGHRA, CDR2 YSYEKL. This CDR3 is built from 15 residues.

Many counts were recorded for this clonotype. CDR3 in DNA: TGCGCCAGCAGTGAGTCCTACGGGTTTCGGGAGCAGTACTTC. Its protein is CASSESYGFREQYF. The V and J genes are TRBV10-1 and TRBJ2-7, with D uncertain. This CDR3 spans 14 amino acids. Germline CDR1 reads WNHNN; CDR2 reads SYGVQD (reference sequence). V shed 0 bases and J shed 7 bases, with 13 bases lying between them.

In its sample, this clonotype was seen many times. Since no conserved phenylalanine or tryptophan closes the CDR3, a read error is the likely cause. This rearrangement joins TRBV6-5 to TRBJ1-1; 9 bases fit TRBD1. After removal of 6 bases from V and 3 bases from J, the junction contained 2 bases not matched to a gene. The CDR3 runs 13 residues. Germline V gene data show CDR1 as MNHEY and CDR2 as SVGAGI. The CDR3 spells CASSRTGDTEAFS. CDR3 DNA sequence: TGTGCCAGCAGCCGGACAGGGGACACTGAAGCTTTCTCT.